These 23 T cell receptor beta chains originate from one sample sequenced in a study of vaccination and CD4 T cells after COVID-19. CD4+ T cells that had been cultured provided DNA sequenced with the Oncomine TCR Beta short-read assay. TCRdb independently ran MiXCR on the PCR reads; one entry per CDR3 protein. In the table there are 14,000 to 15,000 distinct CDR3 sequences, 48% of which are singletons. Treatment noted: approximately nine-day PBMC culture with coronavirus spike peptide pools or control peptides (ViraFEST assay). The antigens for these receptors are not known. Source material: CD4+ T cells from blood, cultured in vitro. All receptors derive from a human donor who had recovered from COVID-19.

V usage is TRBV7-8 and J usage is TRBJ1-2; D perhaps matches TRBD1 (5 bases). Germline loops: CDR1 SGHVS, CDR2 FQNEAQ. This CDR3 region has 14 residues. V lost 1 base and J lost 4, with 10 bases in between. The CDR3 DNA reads TGTGCCAGCAGCTTAGAGGGGTCTGTCTATGGCTACACCTTC. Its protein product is CASSLEGSVYGYTF.

CDR3 protein: CASSRNDREDTEAFF. The CDR3 nucleotides read TGTGCCAGCAGCCGAAATGACAGGGAGGACACTGAAGCTTTCTTT. The gene calls are TRBV11-1 and TRBJ1-1, with TRBD1 matching 7 bases. The CDR3 covers 15 residues. Trimming cost V 5 bases and J 3 bases; bases outside gene matches: 9. Germline V gene lookup returns CDR1 SGHAT and CDR2 FQDESV (reference sequence).

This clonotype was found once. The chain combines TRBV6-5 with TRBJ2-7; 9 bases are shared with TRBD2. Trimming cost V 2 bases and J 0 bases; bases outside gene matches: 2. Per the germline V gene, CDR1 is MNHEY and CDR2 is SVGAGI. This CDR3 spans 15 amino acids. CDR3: CASSYGGGDSYEQYF. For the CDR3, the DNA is TGTGCCAGCAGTTACGGCGGGGGGGACTCCTACGAGCAGTACTTC.

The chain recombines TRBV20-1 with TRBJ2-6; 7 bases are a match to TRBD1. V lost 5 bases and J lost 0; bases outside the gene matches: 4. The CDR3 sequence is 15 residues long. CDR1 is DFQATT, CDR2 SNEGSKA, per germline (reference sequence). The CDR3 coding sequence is TGCAGTGCTCGCCGGGACAGCTCTGGGGCCAACGTCCTGACTTTC. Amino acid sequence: CSARRDSSGANVLTF.

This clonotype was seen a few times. CDR3 nucleotide sequence: TGTGCCATCTCCGGAGGCCAAAGAGAGACCCAGTACTTC. Amino acids: CAISGGQRETQYF. This sequence joins TRBV10-3 and TRBJ2-5; a possible D gene is TRBD2 (5 bases). CDR1 ENHRY and CDR2 SYGVKD come from the germline V gene. V gave up 8 bases and J gave up 4 bases, with 14 bases separating them. The CDR3 loop spans 13 amino acids.

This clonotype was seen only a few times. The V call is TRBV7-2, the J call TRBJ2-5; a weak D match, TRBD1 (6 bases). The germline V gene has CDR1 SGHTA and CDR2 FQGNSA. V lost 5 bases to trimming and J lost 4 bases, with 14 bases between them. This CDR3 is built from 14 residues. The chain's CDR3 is CASSPNRDGETQYF. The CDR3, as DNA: TGTGCCAGCAGCCCTAACAGGGACGGAGAGACCCAGTACTTC.

CDR3 protein: CASSHRGDDQRRQTQYF. DNA for the CDR3: TGTGCCAGCAGCCACAGGGGGGACGATCAGAGACGGCAGACCCAGTACTTC. The rearrangement uses TRBV27 and TRBJ2-5; TRBD1 matches at 8 bases. Trimming took 6 bases from V and 6 from J; bases not matched to a gene: 18. Germline V gives CDR1 MNHEY, CDR2 SMNVEV (reference sequence). The CDR3 covers 17 residues.

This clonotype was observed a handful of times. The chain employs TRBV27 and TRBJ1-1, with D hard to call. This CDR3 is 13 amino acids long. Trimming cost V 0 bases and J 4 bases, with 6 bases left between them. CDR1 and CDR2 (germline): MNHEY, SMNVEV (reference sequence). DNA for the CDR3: TGTGCCAGCAGTTTATCAGGGAGCACTGAAGCTTTCTTT. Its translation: CASSLSGSTEAFF.

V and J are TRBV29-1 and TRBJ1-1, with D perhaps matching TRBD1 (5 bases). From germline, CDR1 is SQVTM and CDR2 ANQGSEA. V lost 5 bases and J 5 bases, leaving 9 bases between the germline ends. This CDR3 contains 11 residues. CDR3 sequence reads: CSVIRGTEAFF. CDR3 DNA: TGCAGCGTTATAAGGGGTACTGAAGCTTTCTTT.

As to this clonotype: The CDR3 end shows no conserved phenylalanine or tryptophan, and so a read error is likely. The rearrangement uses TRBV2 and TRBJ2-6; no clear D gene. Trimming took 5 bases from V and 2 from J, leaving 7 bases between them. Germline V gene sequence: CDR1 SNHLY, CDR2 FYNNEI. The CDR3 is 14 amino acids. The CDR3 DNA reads TGTGCCAGCAGTTATTCAACTGGGGCCAACGTCCTGACTTAC. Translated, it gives CASSYSTGANVLTY.

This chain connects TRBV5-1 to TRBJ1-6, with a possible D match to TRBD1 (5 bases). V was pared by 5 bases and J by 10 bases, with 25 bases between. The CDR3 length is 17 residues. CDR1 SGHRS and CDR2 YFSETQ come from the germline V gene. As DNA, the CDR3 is TGCGCCAGCAGAAACAAGCCACAATTAGGGGTGATATCACCCCTCCACTTT. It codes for CASRNKPQLGVISPLHF. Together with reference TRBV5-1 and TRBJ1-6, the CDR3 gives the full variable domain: KAGVTQTPRYLIKTRGQQVTLSCSPISGHRSVSWYQQTPGQGLQFLFEYFSETQRNKGNFPGRFSGRQFSNSRSEMNVSTLELGDSALYLCASRNKPQLGVISPLHFGNGTRLTVT.

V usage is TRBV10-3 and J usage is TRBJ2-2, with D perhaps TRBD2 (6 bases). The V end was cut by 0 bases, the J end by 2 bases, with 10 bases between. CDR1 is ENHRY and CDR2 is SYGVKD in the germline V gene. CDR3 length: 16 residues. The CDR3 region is CAISESSGPNTGELFF. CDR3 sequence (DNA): TGTGCCATCAGTGAGTCAAGCGGGCCAAACACCGGGGAGCTGTTTTTT.

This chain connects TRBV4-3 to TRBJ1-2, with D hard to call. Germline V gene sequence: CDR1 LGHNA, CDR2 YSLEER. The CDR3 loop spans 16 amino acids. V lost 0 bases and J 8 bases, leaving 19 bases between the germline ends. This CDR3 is CASSQDFKGLEFGYTF. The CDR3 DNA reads TGCGCCAGCAGCCAAGATTTTAAAGGACTGGAGTTCGGCTACACCTTC.

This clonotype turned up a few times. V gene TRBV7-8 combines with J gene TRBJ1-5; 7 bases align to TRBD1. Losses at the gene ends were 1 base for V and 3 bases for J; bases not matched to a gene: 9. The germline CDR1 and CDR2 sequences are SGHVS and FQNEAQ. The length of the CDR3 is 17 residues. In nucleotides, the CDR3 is TGTGCCAGCAGCTTAGGTTCCGGGACAGATCCCAATCAGCCCCAGCATTTT. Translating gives CASSLGSGTDPNQPQHF. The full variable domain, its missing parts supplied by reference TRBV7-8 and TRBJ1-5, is GAGVSQSPRYKVAKRGQDVALRCDPISGHVSLFWYQQALGQGPEFLTYFQNEAQLDKSGLPSDRFFAERPEGSVSTLKIQRTQQEDSAVYLCASSLGSGTDPNQPQHFGDGTRLSIL.

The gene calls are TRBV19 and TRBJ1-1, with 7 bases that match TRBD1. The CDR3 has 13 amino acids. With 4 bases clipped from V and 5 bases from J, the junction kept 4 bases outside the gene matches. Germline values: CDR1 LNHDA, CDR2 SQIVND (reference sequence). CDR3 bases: TGTGCCAGTAGTACCGGGACAGAGACTGAAGCTTTCTTT. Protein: CASSTGTETEAFF.

The CDR3 bases are TGTGCCAGCAGCTTTGGGGGCCCTCTGAACACTGAAGCTTTCTTT. Translated: CASSFGGPLNTEAFF. This chain uses TRBV7-9 with TRBJ1-1; D is possibly TRBD1 (6 bases). There are 15 residues in the CDR3. The germline gives CDR1 SEHNR, CDR2 FQNEAQ (reference sequence). Trimming cost V 3 bases and J 0 bases, with 11 bases left between them.

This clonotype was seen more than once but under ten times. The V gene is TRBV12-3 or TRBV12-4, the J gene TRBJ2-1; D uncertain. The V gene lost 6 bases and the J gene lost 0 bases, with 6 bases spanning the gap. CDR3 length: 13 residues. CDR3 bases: TGTGCCAGCAGCCCGGGCTCCTACAATGAGCAGTTCTTC. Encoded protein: CASSPGSYNEQFF.

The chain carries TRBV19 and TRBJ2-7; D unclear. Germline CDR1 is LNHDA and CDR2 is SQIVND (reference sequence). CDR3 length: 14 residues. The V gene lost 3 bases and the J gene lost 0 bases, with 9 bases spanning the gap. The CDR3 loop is CASSISFNSYEQYF. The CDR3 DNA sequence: TGTGCCAGTAGTATTTCATTCAACTCCTACGAGCAGTACTTC. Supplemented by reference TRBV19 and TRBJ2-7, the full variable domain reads DGGITQSPKYLFRKEGQNVTLSCEQNLNHDAMYWYRQDPGQGLRLIYYSQIVNDFQKGDIAEGYSVSREKKESFPLTVTSAQKNPTAFYLCASSISFNSYEQYFGPGTRLTVT.

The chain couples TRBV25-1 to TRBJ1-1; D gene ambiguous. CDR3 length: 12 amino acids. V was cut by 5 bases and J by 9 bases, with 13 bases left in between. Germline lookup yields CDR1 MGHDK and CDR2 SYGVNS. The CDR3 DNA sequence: TGTGCCAGCAGTCACGGAAGGATGCAAGCTTTCTTT. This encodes CASSHGRMQAFF.

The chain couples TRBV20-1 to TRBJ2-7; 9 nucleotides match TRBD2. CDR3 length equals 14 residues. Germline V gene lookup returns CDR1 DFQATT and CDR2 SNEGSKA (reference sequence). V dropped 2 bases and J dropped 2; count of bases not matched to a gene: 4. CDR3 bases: TGCAGTGCTAGACGCGGGGGGGGAGCCTACGAGCAGTACTTC. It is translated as CSARRGGGAYEQYF.

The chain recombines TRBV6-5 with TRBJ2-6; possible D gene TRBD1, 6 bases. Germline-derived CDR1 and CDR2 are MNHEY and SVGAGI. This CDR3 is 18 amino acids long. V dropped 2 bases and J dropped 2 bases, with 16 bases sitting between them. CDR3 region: CASSYGRTVSTGANVLTF. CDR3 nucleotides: TGTGCCAGCAGTTACGGAAGGACAGTCTCTACTGGGGCCAACGTCCTGACTTTC.

The CDR3 DNA follows: TGTGCCAGCACCCGAGGGAGAACTCTAGATAATTCACCCCTCCACTTT. It codes for CASTRGRTLDNSPLHF. The V call is TRBV12-3 or TRBV12-4, the J call TRBJ1-6; D not resolved. The V end was cut by 7 bases, the J end by 5 bases, with 18 bases between. This CDR3 region has 16 residues.

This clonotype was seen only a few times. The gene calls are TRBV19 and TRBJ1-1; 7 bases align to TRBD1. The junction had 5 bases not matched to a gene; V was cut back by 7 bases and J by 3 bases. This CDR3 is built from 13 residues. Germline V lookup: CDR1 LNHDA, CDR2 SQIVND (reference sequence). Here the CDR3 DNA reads TGTGCCAGTACGCGGGACAGTTACACTGAAGCTTTCTTT. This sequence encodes CASTRDSYTEAFF.